The 23 T cell receptor beta chains given below trace back to one sample, sequenced in a study of T cells in Graves' hyperthyroidism and ophthalmopathy. Amplification yielded TCR beta CDR3 regions, with RNA transcripts as the source. Researchers ran a first-round RT-PCR on the TCR CDR3 using the HTBI primer set. One entry per CDR3 protein, called by TCRdb with MiXCR from the multiplex PCR reads. The repertoire holds 660,000 or so distinct CDR3 sequences, with about 45% as singletons. The sample consisted of peripheral blood or thyroid tissue (not recorded which). These receptors all come from an adult man with Graves' disease, either hyperthyroidism or ophthalmopathy (not recorded which).

This clonotype was found once. The chain has TRBV20-1 and TRBJ2-5; 8 bases match TRBD1. This CDR3 has 14 residues. V shed 4 bases, J shed 2 bases, and the junction held 6 bases outside the gene matches. The germline V gene has CDR1 DFQATT and CDR2 SNEGSKA (reference sequence). The CDR3 region is CSAMWTGQQETQYF. CDR3 DNA: TGCAGTGCTATGTGGACAGGGCAGCAAGAGACCCAGTACTTC.

The rearrangement joins TRBV29-1 to TRBJ2-3; 7 nucleotides match TRBD1. The CDR3 has 14 residues. V shed 4 bases and J 5 bases; nucleotides not matched to a gene: 9. Germline-derived CDR1 and CDR2 are SQVTM and ANQGSEA. This chain's CDR3 is CSVGMPGGGDTQYF. Written as DNA, the CDR3 is TGCAGCGTTGGGATGCCAGGGGGTGGAGATACGCAGTATTTT.

The table lists this clonotype with a few counts. The chain carries TRBV5-1 and TRBJ1-1, with TRBD1 as a possible D gene (5 bases). Germline CDR1 is SGHRS and CDR2 is YFSETQ. The CDR3 consists of 12 residues. Trimming cost V 7 bases and J 6 bases, with 13 bases left between them. The CDR3 reads CASGRDDAEAFF. The CDR3 DNA follows: TGCGCCAGCGGCCGGGACGACGCTGAAGCTTTCTTT.

The V gene is TRBV6-1, the J gene TRBJ2-5, with D hard to call. V dropped 10 bases and J dropped 3 bases, with 3 bases sitting between them. The CDR3 contains 9 residues. The germline CDR1 and CDR2 sequences are MNHNS and SASEGT. The CDR3, as DNA: TGTGCCACCGAAGAGACCCAGTACTTC. It translates to CATEETQYF.

Concerning this clonotype itself: Since a much larger clone is just one base distant, this may be a read error. The chain recombines TRBV10-3 with TRBJ1-1; no clear D. V dropped 3 bases and J dropped 1 base, with 6 bases sitting between them. Germline CDR1 is ENHRY and CDR2 is SYGVKD. This CDR3 comprises 13 residues. The CDR3 region is CAISEITNTEAFF. CDR3 coding DNA: TGTGCCATCAGTGAAATCACGAACACTGAAGCTTTCTTT.

The rearrangement uses TRBV6-1 and TRBJ1-1; 7 bases fit TRBD1. Looked up from germline, CDR1 is MNHNS and CDR2 is SASEGT. J lost 7 bases, V lost 3 bases, and 5 bases had no gene match. This CDR3 is built from 13 residues. DNA for the CDR3: TGTGCCAGCAGTGACTCCCGGGACAGTGAAGCTTTCTTT. This sequence encodes CASSDSRDSEAFF.

This chain links TRBV9 with TRBJ1-1; tentative D call: TRBD1 (5 bases). Trimming pared 0 bases from V and 3 bases from J, leaving 18 bases between. Germline CDR1 reads SGDLS; CDR2 reads YYNGEE. The CDR3 has 17 amino acids. The DNA for the CDR3 is TGTGCCAGCAGCGTAGGAGGGGTTCAGGGCTCGGACACTGAAGCTTTCTTT. Amino acids: CASSVGGVQGSDTEAFF.

This chain uses TRBV10-3 with TRBJ2-5; 7 bases are shared with TRBD2. V trimming: 6 bases; J trimming: 5 bases; junction bases outside the gene matches: 6. Per the germline V gene, CDR1 is ENHRY and CDR2 is SYGVKD. The CDR3 contains 13 residues. The CDR3 spells CAIRDAGEETQYF. CDR3 sequence (DNA): TGTGCCATCAGGGACGCGGGGGAGGAGACCCAGTACTTC.

The V gene is TRBV6-1, the J gene TRBJ1-1, with TRBD1 as a possible D gene (5 bases). CDR3 length: 15 amino acids. The V gene's germline CDR1 is MNHNS and CDR2 SASEGT. Trimming stripped 5 bases from V and 0 bases from J, with 13 bases between. CDR3 sequence: CASSRPTGLNTEAFF. In DNA, the CDR3 is TGTGCCAGCAGTCGTCCCACAGGCCTGAACACTGAAGCTTTCTTT.

As concerns this clonotype: Just one base apart from a much larger clone, this may be a read error. The CDR3 loop reads CASSREKEDPLNTEAFF. The CDR3 nucleotides read TGTGCCAGCAGCAGAGAGAAGGAGGACCCCTTGAACACTGAAGCTTTCTTT. This rearrangement joins TRBV7-9 to TRBJ1-1; D gene ambiguous. In germline, CDR1 is SEHNR, CDR2 FQNEAQ (reference sequence). This CDR3 is 17 amino acids long. V was clipped by 5 bases and J by 0 bases, with 19 bases between them.

This clonotype showed up just a few times. The rearrangement joins TRBV12-3 or TRBV12-4 to TRBJ1-4; D might be TRBD1 (5 bases). The CDR3 runs to 14 residues. V was clipped by 7 bases and J by 5 bases, with 14 bases between them. As DNA, the CDR3 is TGTGCCAGCACCCGCCCAGACAGAAATGAAAAACTGTTTTTT. Translating gives CASTRPDRNEKLFF.

This clonotype appeared a few times. The chain recombines TRBV5-1 with TRBJ1-2, with 7 bases that match TRBD1. V was clipped by 6 bases and J by 8 bases; unmatched bases: 10. The CDR3 is 13 residues long. CDR1 is SGHRS and CDR2 is YFSETQ in the germline V gene. This CDR3 is CASTGTAGRGYTF. Written as DNA, the CDR3 is TGCGCCAGCACCGGGACAGCCGGCAGGGGCTACACCTTC.

This clonotype was seen only a few times. This chain connects TRBV9 to TRBJ2-7, with D perhaps matching TRBD1 or TRBD2 (6 bases each). V lost 3 bases to trimming and J lost 1 base, with 14 bases between them. The CDR3 runs to 15 residues. Germline CDR1 SGDLS, CDR2 YYNGEE. The CDR3 region has the DNA TGTGCCAGCAGCGAGACAGGAGGGACATCCTACGAGCAGTACTTC. It yields the protein CASSETGGTSYEQYF.

This clonotype was seen repeatedly, ten times or more. The CDR3 nucleotides read TGTGCCCAGACCGCCTTGTTGAATCAGCCCCAGCATTTT. Encoded protein: CAQTALLNQPQHF. The gene calls are TRBV24-1 and TRBJ1-5; D remains ambiguous. Between the trimmed V and J ends, which lost 12 bases and 4 bases, there was a span of 15 bases. Per the germline V gene, CDR1 is KGHDR and CDR2 is SFDVKD. The CDR3 runs 13 residues.

This clonotype was recorded a few times. The genes are TRBV24-1 and TRBJ1-2; D might be TRBD1 (6 bases). V was pared by 7 bases and J by 3 bases, with 14 bases between. CDR1 KGHDR and CDR2 SFDVKD come from the germline V gene. This CDR3 region has 14 residues. The CDR3 DNA reads as TGTGCCACCAGCCCCAGGGGAGTCGACTATGGCTACACCTTC. Its protein product is CATSPRGVDYGYTF.

The chain is built from TRBV29-1 and TRBJ1-2, with D tentatively TRBD1 (5 bases). CDR1 and CDR2 (germline): SQVTM, ANQGSEA. Trimming shortened V by 8 bases and J by 7 bases, and 17 bases separated the two germline ends. The CDR3 is 12 residues long. In DNA, the CDR3 is TGCAGCTACCTTGACAGCAGTCTTGGCTACACCTTC. Protein: CSYLDSSLGYTF. The whole variable domain, remainder taken from reference TRBV29-1 and TRBJ1-2, is SAVISQKPSRDICQRGTSLTIQCQVDSQVTMMFWYRQQPGQSLTLIATANQGSEATYESGFVIDKFPISRPNLTFSTLTVSNMSPEDSSIYLCSYLDSSLGYTFGSGTRLTVV.

This clonotype occurred a few times. The chain is built from TRBV7-9 and TRBJ2-7; TRBD1 matches 10 bases. V lost 4 bases, J lost 0 bases, and 6 bases stayed unmatched. The CDR3 length is 16 residues. Germline V gene lookup returns CDR1 SEHNR and CDR2 FQNEAQ (reference sequence). CDR3 region: CASSSTGGQDSYEQYF. CDR3 in DNA: TGTGCCAGCAGCTCGACAGGGGGCCAGGACTCCTACGAGCAGTACTTC.

On this clonotype: A read error is possible here, since a much larger clone lies one base away. V is TRBV7-9 and J is TRBJ2-5; D is unclear. CDR1 SEHNR and CDR2 FQNEAQ come from the germline V gene (reference sequence). Between the trimmed V and J ends, which lost 5 bases and 7 bases, there was a span of 14 bases. The CDR3 has 13 amino acids. The CDR3 DNA reads TGTGCCAGCAGCGCGGCCAGGTTGGGGACCCAGTACTTC. As protein: CASSAARLGTQYF. Full variable domain (outside the CDR3, taken from reference TRBV7-9 and TRBJ2-5): DTGVSQNPRHKITKRGQNVTFRCDPISEHNRLYWYRQTLGQGPEFLTYFQNEAQLEKSRLLSDRFSAERPKGSFSTLEIQRTEQGDSAMYLCASSAARLGTQYFGPGTRLLVL.

The V and J genes are TRBV2 and TRBJ1-5; a weak D match, TRBD1 (5 bases). V lost 4 bases to trimming and J lost 3 bases, with 16 bases between them. This CDR3 has 16 residues. Germline assignment: CDR1 SNHLY and CDR2 FYNNEI. The CDR3 nucleotides are TGTGCCAGCAGTGCTCCCAGAGGGGTGAACAATCAGCCCCAGCATTTT. It yields the protein CASSAPRGVNNQPQHF.

This clonotype was recorded a few times. The chain couples TRBV5-1 to TRBJ1-4; no clear D. V was trimmed by 1 base and J by 0 bases, leaving 10 bases between them. This CDR3 has 16 amino acids. CDR1 and CDR2 (germline): SGHRS, YFSETQ. The chain's CDR3 is CASSLTSGATNEKLFF. The CDR3 DNA is TGCGCCAGCAGCTTGACGTCAGGAGCAACTAATGAAAAACTGTTTTTT.

This clonotype was found many times. The chain combines TRBV5-1 with TRBJ1-6; D unresolved. CDR1 is SGHRS and CDR2 is YFSETQ in the germline V gene. The CDR3 is 14 residues long. V was shortened by 0 bases and J by 7 bases, with 8 bases between the two germline ends. As DNA, the CDR3 is TGCGCCAGCAGCTTGGGTCAGGCGAATTCACCCCTCCACTTT. Translating gives CASSLGQANSPLHF.

With regard to this clonotype: An end of the junction does not agree with germline; a read error may underlie this. The CDR3 spells CSASRTGNYDYTF. CDR3 nucleotides: TGCAGTGCCTCTAGGACGGGGAACTATGACTACACCTTC. The chain employs TRBV20-1 and TRBJ1-2; D gene ambiguous. This CDR3 has 13 amino acids. Per germline, CDR1 DFQATT and CDR2 SNEGSKA (reference sequence).

This chain connects TRBV20-1 to TRBJ2-5; D might be TRBD2 (6 bases). Trimming removed 2 bases from V and 7 bases from J, with 11 bases in between. CDR1 DFQATT and CDR2 SNEGSKA come from the germline V gene (reference sequence). The CDR3 sequence is 12 residues long. The CDR3: CSARLTRGTQYF. DNA of the CDR3: TGCAGTGCTAGACTGACTAGAGGGACCCAGTACTTC.